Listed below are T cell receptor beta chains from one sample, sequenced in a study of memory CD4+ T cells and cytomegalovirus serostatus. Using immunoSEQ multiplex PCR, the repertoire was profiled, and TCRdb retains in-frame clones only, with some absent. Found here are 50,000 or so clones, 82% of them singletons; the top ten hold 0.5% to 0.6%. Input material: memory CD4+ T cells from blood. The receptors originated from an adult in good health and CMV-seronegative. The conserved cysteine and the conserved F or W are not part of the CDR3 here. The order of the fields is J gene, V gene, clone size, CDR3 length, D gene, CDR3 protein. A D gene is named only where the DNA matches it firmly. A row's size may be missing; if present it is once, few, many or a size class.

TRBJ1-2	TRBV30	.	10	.	AWTQGSNGYT
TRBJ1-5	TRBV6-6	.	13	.	ASSAAWEANQPQH
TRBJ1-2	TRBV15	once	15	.	ATSRDAPTGYDYGYT
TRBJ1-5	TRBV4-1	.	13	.	ASSQGTASNQPQH
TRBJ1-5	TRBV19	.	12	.	ASSINLGNQPQH
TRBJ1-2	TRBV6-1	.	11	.	ASSEGWGVGYT
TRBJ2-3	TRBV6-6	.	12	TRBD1	ASKRDSNTDTQY
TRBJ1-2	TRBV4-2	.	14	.	ASSSAIAHTNYGYT
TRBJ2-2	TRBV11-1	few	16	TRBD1	ASSLGWDSTANTGELF
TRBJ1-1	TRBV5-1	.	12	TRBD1	ASSWGQGGAEAF
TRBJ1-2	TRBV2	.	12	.	ASSLVQVGPGYT
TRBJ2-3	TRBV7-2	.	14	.	ASSLGKGNDADTQY
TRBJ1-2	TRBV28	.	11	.	ASSSAGNYGYT
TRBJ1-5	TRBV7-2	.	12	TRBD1	ASSPQGVDQPQH
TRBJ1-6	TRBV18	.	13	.	ATKQGKDIVSPLH
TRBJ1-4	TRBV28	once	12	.	ASSPTGQGEKLF
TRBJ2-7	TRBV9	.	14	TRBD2	ASSVGTSGPPYEQY
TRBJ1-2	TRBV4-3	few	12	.	ATSLLGGGYGYT
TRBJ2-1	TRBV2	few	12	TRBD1	ASSGQGVDNEQF
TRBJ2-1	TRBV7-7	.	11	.	ASSLEVDNEQF
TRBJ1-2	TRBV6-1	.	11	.	ASSGGTGYGYT
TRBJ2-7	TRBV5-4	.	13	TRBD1	ASRTDRASLYEQY
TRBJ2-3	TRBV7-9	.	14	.	ASSRGWAGQQNTQY
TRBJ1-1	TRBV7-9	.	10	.	ASSRGRGEAF
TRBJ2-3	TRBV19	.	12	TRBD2	ASNRGGGLDTQY
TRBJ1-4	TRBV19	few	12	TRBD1	ASRQGASGEKLF
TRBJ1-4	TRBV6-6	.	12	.	ASSYSLENEKLF
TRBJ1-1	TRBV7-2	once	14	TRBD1	ASSSWTGTLGTEAF
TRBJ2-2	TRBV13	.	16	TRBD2	ASSPLVAGGRDTGELF
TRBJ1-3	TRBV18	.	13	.	ASSQAQGSGNTIY
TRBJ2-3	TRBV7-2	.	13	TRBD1	ASSKQGGRTDTQY
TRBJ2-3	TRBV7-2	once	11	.	ASRLTVTDTQY
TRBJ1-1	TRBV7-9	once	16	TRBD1	ASSLAGTGFLGNTEAF
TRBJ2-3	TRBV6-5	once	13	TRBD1	ASSYSRQGTDTQY
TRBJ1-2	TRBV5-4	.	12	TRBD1	ASSLKGQNYGYT
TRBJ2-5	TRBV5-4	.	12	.	ASSFGQGKETQY
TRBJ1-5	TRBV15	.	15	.	ATSRDLSSNFNQPQH